One sample yielded the 20 T cell receptor beta chains listed below, sequenced in a study of cytomegalovirus exposure and HLA in healthy donors. Researchers ran the PCR with 60 Vbeta and 13 Jbeta primers. The method was immunoSEQ multiplex PCR; TCRdb's version includes in-frame clones alone and lacks a portion of them. In the table there are about 120,000 clones, over 65% of which are singletons. The sequencing sample was made of PBMCs. Every receptor here comes from a female donor in good health and CMV-seronegative.

V and J are TRBV4-3 and TRBJ2-3; tentatively, D is TRBD2 (6 bases). The CDR3 consists of 16 residues. CDR1 LGHNA and CDR2 YSLEER come from the germline V gene. The V end lost 1 base, the J end lost 3 bases, and 14 bases lay between the germline ends. DNA of the CDR3: TGCGCCAGCAGCCAAGGGTGGGGGGATAAGACAGATACGCAGTATTTT. Translating gives CASSQGWGDKTDTQYF.

This chain connects TRBV2 to TRBJ2-1; possible D gene TRBD1, 5 bases. The germline V gene has CDR1 SNHLY and CDR2 FYNNEI. This CDR3 has 11 amino acids. With 5 bases removed from V and 10 bases from J, the gap between germline ends came to 9 bases. The CDR3 spells CASSQGSEQFF. The DNA for the CDR3 is TGTGCCAGCAGTCAGGGAAGCGAGCAGTTCTTC.

The chain links TRBV30 to TRBJ1-2, with D tentatively TRBD1 (6 bases). V was clipped by 3 bases and J by 6 bases, with 11 bases between them. The germline gives CDR1 GTSNPN, CDR2 SVGIG (reference sequence). The CDR3 sequence is 12 residues long. CDR3 bases: TGTGCCTGGAGACAGGGCTATGATGGCTACACCTTC. Translating it yields CAWRQGYDGYTF.

This sequence joins TRBV30 and TRBJ2-5; D is ambiguous. The better agreement between TRBJ2-7 and the DNA end casts doubt on the J call. Germline V CDR1 and CDR2: GTSNPN, SVGIG (reference sequence). This CDR3 spans 12 amino acids. For the CDR3, the DNA is TGTGCCTGGTCGCAGGAACCCTACGAGCAGTACTTC. As protein: CAWSQEPYEQYF.

This chain joins TRBV27 and TRBJ2-1; TRBD2 aligns across 10 bases. This CDR3 region has 15 residues. V lost 3 bases to trimming and J lost 9 bases; unmatched junction nucleotides: 8. Germline CDR1 reads MNHEY; CDR2 reads SMNVEV (reference sequence). This CDR3 reads CASSLKASGGFEQFF. In DNA form, the CDR3 reads TGTGCCAGCAGTTTGAAAGCTAGCGGGGGTTTTGAGCAGTTCTTC.

V and J are TRBV2 and TRBJ2-4; TRBD2 matches 7 bases. Looked up from germline, CDR1 is SNHLY and CDR2 is FYNNEI. Trimming cost V 3 bases and J 3 bases; bases outside gene matches: 5. The CDR3 extends over 15 amino acids. CDR3 region: CASSEGGFDKNIQYF. The CDR3 DNA is TGTGCCAGCAGTGAGGGAGGGTTCGACAAAAACATTCAGTACTTC.

This rearrangement joins TRBV30 to TRBJ1-1; 8 positions agree with TRBD1. Per the germline V gene, CDR1 is GTSNPN and CDR2 is SVGIG (reference sequence). Trimming cost V 7 bases and J 2 bases; bases outside gene matches: 3. The CDR3 has 12 residues. The CDR3 protein is CASDRVNTEAFF. The CDR3 DNA is TGTGCCTCGGACAGGGTAAACACTGAAGCTTTCTTT.

V is TRBV4-3 and J is TRBJ1-2; the D is unclear. The CDR3 spans 15 residues. V gave up 0 bases and J gave up 3 bases, with 11 bases separating them. Germline-derived CDR1 and CDR2 are LGHNA and YSLEER. In nucleotides, the CDR3 is TGCGCCAGCAGCCAAGAGTTCCCGGGGTACTATGGCTACACCTTC. This codes for CASSQEFPGYYGYTF.

The chain employs TRBV4-1 and TRBJ2-3; 7 bases are shared with TRBD2. There are 16 residues in the CDR3. CDR1 is MGHRA and CDR2 is YSYEKL in the germline V gene. V dropped 0 bases and J dropped 2; count of bases not matched to a gene: 5. The CDR3 DNA is TGCGCCAGCAGCCAAGACTCGACTAGCTCCACAGATACGCAGTATTTT. Translating it yields CASSQDSTSSTDTQYF.

The chain combines TRBV20-1 with TRBJ2-2; D gene ambiguous. This CDR3 comprises 11 residues. The V gene lost 3 bases and the J gene lost 5 bases, with 4 bases spanning the gap. Per the germline V gene, CDR1 is DFQATT and CDR2 is SNEGSKA (reference sequence). CDR3 DNA sequence: TGCAGTGCTAGCCAGACCGGGGAGCTGTTTTTT. Its protein product is CSASQTGELFF.

The chain joins TRBV27 to TRBJ1-5; D is uncertain. Germline values: CDR1 MNHEY, CDR2 SMNVEV (reference sequence). The V gene lost 4 bases and the J gene lost 4 bases, with 8 bases spanning the gap. CDR3 length: 13 amino acids. This chain's CDR3 is CASSWARNQPQHF. CDR3 sequence (DNA): TGTGCCAGCAGTTGGGCCCGAAATCAGCCCCAGCATTTT.

The chain employs TRBV12-2 and TRBJ1-4. TRBV12-2 is given as a pseudogene. The CDR3 runs to 16 residues. DNA for the CDR3: TGTGCAAGTCGCCCCATAGGGGGGGGTTACAATGAAAAACTGTTTTTT. It is translated as CASRPIGGGYNEKLFF.

The chain employs TRBV10-1 and TRBJ1-3; weak D call: TRBD1 (6 bases). The CDR3 length is 19 residues. The germline CDR1 and CDR2 sequences are WNHNN and SYGVQD (reference sequence). V lost 0 bases, J lost 0 bases, and 18 bases lay in between. The CDR3: CASSESTGDPPFSGNTIYF. CDR3 in DNA: TGCGCCAGCAGTGAGTCGACAGGAGACCCACCTTTCTCTGGAAACACCATATATTTT.

CDR3 in amino acids: CASRAGGFSYEQYF. CDR3 DNA: TGTGCCAGCAGAGCAGGGGGCTTCTCCTACGAGCAGTACTTC. The chain is built from TRBV28 and TRBJ2-7; the match to TRBD1 covers 8 bases. Germline lookup yields CDR1 MDHEN and CDR2 SYDVKM. Trimming cost V 6 bases and J 0 bases; bases outside gene matches: 4. The CDR3 length is 14 residues.

This clone has more than one count but fewer than ten. The V and J genes are TRBV6-1 and TRBJ1-3; the D is unclear. The germline CDR1 and CDR2 sequences are MNHNS and SASEGT. V was pared by 4 bases and J by 7 bases, with 5 bases between. The CDR3 consists of 11 residues. The CDR3 reads CASSVGNTIYF. CDR3 in DNA: TGTGCCAGCAGTGTCGGGAACACCATATATTTT.

This chain links TRBV13 with TRBJ2-1; TRBD2 matches at 8 bases. Germline V gives CDR1 PRHDT, CDR2 FYEKMQ (reference sequence). The V gene end was trimmed by 2 bases and the J gene end by 9 bases; junction bases not matched to a gene: 9. The CDR3 runs to 15 residues. The CDR3 reads CASSLMTSDVGEQFF. CDR3 DNA: TGTGCCAGCAGCTTAATGACTAGCGATGTGGGTGAGCAGTTCTTC.

This chain uses TRBV29-1 with TRBJ1-3; D is possibly TRBD1 (6 bases). The CDR3 consists of 14 residues. The ends were cut back, 1 base at V and 7 bases at J, with 14 bases in the middle. CDR1 SQVTM and CDR2 ANQGSEA come from the germline V gene. CDR3 protein: CSVEGQGGRNTIYF. The CDR3 DNA reads as TGCAGCGTTGAAGGTCAAGGGGGTAGGAACACCATATATTTT.

The V call is TRBV18, the J call TRBJ1-1; TRBD1 matches at 9 bases. CDR1 KGHSH and CDR2 LQKENI come from the germline V gene. CDR3 length: 14 residues. V lost 4 bases and J lost 3; bases outside the gene matches: 3. The CDR3 nucleotides are TGTGCCAGCTCACGGGACAGGGAAGACACTGAAGCTTTCTTT. This gives the protein CASSRDREDTEAFF.

The rearrangement joins TRBV6-5 to TRBJ1-1; maybe TRBD1 (6 bases). CDR1 is MNHEY, CDR2 SVGAGI, per germline. Trimming shortened V by 2 bases and J by 6 bases, and 13 bases separated the two germline ends. CDR3 size: 14 residues. This CDR3 reads CASSYGGGGAEAFF. The CDR3, as DNA: TGTGCCAGCAGTTACGGGGGCGGAGGCGCTGAAGCTTTCTTT.

The V call is TRBV30, the J call TRBJ1-2, with TRBD1 identical over 10 bases. The CDR3 extends over 13 amino acids. V shed 3 bases and J 7 bases; nucleotides not matched to a gene: 5. CDR1 and CDR2 (germline): GTSNPN, SVGIG (reference sequence). For the CDR3, the DNA is TGTGCCTGGAGGCCCGGGACAGGGGCTGGCTACACCTTC. Translating gives CAWRPGTGAGYTF.